This T cell receptor (beta chain) was found in a study of shared clonotypes between healthy human individuals. TCRdb keeps only in-frame clones here, not all; method: immunoSEQ multiplex PCR. This sample has around 1.1 million clones; about 72% occur once, and the top ten carry 0.89%. Sample: memory CD4+ T cells from PBMCs. The sample's subset: CD45RA-negative fraction. This clonotype was sampled from a man aged 18 to 30 in good health. Some clones in this sample may be carry-over from other donors' samples.

CDR3 amino acids: CASSLMRLAENEQFF. The DNA for the CDR3 is TGTGCCAGCAGCTTAATGAGGCTAGCGGAGAATGAGCAGTTCTTC. The chain is built from TRBV7-3 and TRBJ2-1; 7 nucleotides match TRBD2. Trimming took 1 base from V and 7 from J; bases not matched to a gene: 7. The germline gives CDR1 SGHTA, CDR2 FQGTGA. CDR3 size: 15 residues.